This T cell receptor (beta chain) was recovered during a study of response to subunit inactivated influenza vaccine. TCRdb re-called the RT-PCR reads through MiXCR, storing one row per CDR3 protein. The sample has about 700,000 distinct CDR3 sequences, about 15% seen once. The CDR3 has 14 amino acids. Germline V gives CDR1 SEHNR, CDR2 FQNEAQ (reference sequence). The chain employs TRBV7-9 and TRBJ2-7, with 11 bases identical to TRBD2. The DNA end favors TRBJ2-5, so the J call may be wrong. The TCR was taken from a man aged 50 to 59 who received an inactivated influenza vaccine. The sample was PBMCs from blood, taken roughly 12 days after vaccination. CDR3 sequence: CASSLVGTSGTQYF. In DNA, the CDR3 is TGTGCCAGCAGCTTGGTAGGGACTAGCGGGACCCAGTACTTC.